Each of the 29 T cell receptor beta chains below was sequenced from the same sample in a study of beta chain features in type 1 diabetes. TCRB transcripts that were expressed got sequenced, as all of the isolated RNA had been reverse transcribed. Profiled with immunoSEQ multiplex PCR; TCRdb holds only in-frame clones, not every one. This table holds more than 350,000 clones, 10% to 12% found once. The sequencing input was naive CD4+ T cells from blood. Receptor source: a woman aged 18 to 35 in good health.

In DNA, the CDR3 is TGCGCCAGCACCCCGGGACTAGCGATCCACGAGCAGTACTTC. Protein: CASTPGLAIHEQYF. The V and J genes are TRBV23-1 and TRBJ2-5; 10 bases fit TRBD2. The J call may be mistaken, given a closer DNA end match to TRBJ2-7. TRBV23-1 is an ORF, with its function uncertain. The CDR3 is 14 residues long.

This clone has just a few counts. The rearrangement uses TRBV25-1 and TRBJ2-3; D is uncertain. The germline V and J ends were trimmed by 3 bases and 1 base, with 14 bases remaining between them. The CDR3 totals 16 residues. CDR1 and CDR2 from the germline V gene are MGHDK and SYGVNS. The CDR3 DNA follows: TGTGCCAGCAGTGATCGCAGAGTAGCTGGCACAGATACGCAGTATTTT. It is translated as CASSDRRVAGTDTQYF. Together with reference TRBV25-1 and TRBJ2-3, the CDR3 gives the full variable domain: EADIYQTPRYLVIGTGKKITLECSQTMGHDKMYWYQQDPGMELHLIHYSYGVNSTEKGDLSSESTVSRIRTEHFPLTLESARPSHTSQYLCASSDRRVAGTDTQYFGPGTRLTVL.

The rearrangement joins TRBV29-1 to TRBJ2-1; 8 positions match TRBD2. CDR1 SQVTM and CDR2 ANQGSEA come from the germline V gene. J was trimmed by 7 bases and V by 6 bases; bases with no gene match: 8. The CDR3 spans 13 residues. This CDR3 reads CSVFGTSYNEQFF. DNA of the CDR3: TGCAGCGTATTCGGGACTAGTTATAATGAGCAGTTCTTC.

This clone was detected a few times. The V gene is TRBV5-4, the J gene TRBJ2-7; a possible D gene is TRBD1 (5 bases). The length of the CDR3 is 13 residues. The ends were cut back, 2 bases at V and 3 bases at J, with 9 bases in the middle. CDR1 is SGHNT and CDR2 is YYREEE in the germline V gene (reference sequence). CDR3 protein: CASSLRGSYEQYF. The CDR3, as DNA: TGTGCCAGCAGCTTAAGGGGAAGCTACGAGCAGTACTTC.

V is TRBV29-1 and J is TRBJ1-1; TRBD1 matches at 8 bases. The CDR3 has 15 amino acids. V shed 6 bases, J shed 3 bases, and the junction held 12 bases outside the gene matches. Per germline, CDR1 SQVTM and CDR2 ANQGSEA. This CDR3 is CSVETRRGRDTEAFF. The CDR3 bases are TGCAGCGTGGAGACGCGCAGGGGGCGAGACACTGAAGCTTTCTTT.

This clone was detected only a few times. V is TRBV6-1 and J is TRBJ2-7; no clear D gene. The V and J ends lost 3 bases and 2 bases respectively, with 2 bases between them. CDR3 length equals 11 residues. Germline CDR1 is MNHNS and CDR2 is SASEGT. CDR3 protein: CASSETYEQYF. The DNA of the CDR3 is TGTGCCAGCAGTGAGACCTACGAGCAGTACTTC.

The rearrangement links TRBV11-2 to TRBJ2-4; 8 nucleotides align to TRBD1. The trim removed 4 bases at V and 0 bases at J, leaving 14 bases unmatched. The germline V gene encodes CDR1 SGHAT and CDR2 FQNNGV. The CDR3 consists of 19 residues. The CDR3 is CASSSLSEDRERAKNIQYF. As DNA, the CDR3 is TGTGCCAGCAGCTCACTATCGGAGGACAGGGAAAGAGCCAAAAACATTCAGTACTTC.

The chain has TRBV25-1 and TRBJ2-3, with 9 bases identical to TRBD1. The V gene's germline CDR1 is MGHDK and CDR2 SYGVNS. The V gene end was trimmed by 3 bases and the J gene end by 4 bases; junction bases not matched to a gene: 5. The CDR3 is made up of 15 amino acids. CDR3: CASSELGQGPDTQYF. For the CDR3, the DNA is TGTGCCAGCAGTGAGTTGGGACAGGGCCCAGATACGCAGTATTTT.

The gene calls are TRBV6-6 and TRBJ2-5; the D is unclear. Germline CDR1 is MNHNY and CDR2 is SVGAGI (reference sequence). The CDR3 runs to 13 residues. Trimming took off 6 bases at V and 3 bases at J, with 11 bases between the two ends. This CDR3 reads CASSEGRKETQYF. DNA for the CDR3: TGTGCCAGCAGCGAAGGAAGGAAAGAGACCCAGTACTTC.

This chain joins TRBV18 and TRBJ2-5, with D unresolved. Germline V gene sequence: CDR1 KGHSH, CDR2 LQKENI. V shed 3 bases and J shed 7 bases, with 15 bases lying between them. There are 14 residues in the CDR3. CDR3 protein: CASSPAPLEGTQYF. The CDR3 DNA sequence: TGTGCCAGCTCACCTGCCCCCTTGGAAGGGACCCAGTACTTC.

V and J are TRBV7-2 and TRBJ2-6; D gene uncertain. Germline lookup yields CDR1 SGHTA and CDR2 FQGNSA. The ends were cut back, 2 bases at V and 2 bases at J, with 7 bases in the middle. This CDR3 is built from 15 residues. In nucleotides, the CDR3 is TGTGCCAGCAGCTTAAGGCCCCCTGGGGCCAACGTCCTGACTTTC. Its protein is CASSLRPPGANVLTF.

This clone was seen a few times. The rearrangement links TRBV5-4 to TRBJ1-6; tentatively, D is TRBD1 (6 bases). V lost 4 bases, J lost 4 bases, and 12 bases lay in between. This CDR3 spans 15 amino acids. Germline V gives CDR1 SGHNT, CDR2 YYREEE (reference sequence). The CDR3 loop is CASSPTTGYNSPLHF. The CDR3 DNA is TGTGCCAGCAGCCCAACCACAGGGTATAATTCACCCCTCCACTTT.

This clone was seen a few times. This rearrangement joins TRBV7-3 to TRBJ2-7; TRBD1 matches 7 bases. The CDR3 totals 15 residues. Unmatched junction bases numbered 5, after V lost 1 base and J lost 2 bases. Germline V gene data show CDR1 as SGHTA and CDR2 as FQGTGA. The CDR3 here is CASSLSATGPYEQYF. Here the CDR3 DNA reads TGTGCCAGCAGCTTAAGTGCGACAGGGCCCTACGAGCAGTACTTC.

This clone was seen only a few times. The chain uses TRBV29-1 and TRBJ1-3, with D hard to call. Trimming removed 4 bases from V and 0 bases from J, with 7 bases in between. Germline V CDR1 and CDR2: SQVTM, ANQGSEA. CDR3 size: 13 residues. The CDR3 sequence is CSVGSISGNTIYF. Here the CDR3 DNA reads TGCAGCGTTGGGTCTATCTCTGGAAACACCATATATTTT.

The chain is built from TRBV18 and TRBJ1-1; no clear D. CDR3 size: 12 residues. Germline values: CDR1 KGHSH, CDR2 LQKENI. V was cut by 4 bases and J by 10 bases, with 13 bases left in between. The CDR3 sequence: CASSQFLSAAFF. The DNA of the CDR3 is TGTGCCAGCTCACAGTTTCTTAGTGCAGCTTTCTTT.

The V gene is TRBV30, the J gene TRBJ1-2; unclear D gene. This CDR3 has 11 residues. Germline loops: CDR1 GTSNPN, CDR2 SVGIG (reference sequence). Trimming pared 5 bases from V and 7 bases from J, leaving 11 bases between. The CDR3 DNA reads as TGTGCCTGGGGGCTGTGGCTTGGCTACACCTTC. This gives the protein CAWGLWLGYTF. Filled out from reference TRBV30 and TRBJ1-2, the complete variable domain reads SQTIHQWPATLVQPVGSPLSLECTVEGTSNPNLYWYRQAAGRGLQLLFYSVGIGQISSEVPQNLSASRPQDRQFILSSKKLLLSDSGFYLCAWGLWLGYTFGSGTRLTVV.

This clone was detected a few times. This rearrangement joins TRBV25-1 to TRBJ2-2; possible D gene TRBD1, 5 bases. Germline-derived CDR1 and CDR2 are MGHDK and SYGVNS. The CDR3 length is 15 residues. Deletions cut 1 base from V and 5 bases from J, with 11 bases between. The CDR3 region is CASSESPDRTGELFF. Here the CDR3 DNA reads TGTGCCAGCAGTGAATCTCCAGACAGAACCGGGGAGCTGTTTTTT.

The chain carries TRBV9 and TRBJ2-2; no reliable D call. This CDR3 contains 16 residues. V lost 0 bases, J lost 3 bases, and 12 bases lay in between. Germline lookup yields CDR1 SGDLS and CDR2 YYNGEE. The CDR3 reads CASSVAPLSDTGELFF. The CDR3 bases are TGTGCCAGCAGCGTAGCGCCCCTGAGCGACACCGGGGAGCTGTTTTTT.

This CDR3 reads CASSLSGGRGTDTQYF. The CDR3 DNA sequence: TGTGCCAGCAGTTTATCAGGGGGCCGGGGCACAGATACGCAGTATTTT. The genes are TRBV27 and TRBJ2-3; TRBD1 agrees at 7 bases. Germline loops: CDR1 MNHEY, CDR2 SMNVEV (reference sequence). There are 16 residues in the CDR3. After removal of 0 bases from V and 1 base from J, the junction contained 4 bases not matched to a gene.

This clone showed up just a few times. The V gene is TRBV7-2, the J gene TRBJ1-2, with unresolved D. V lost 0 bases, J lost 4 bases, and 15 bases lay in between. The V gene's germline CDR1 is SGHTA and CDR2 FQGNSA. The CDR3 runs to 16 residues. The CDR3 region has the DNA TGTGCCAGCAGCTTAGCGGGATCTGAGCGGGCCTATGGCTACACCTTC. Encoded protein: CASSLAGSERAYGYTF. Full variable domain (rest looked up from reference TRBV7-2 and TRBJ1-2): GAGVSQSPSNKVTEKGKDVELRCDPISGHTALYWYRQSLGQGLEFLIYFQGNSAPDKSGLPSDRFSAERTGGSVSTLTIQRTQQEDSAVYLCASSLAGSERAYGYTFGSGTRLTVV.

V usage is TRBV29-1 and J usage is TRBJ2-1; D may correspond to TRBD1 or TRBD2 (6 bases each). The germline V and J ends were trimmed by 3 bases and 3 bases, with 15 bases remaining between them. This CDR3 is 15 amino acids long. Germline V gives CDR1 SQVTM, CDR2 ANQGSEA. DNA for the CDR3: TGCAGCGTTGACGTCCGGGGGCTTTTCTACAATGAGCAGTTCTTC. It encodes CSVDVRGLFYNEQFF.

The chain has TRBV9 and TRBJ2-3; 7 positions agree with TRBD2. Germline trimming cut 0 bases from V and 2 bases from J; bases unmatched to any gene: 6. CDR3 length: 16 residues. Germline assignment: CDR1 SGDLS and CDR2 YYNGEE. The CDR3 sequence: CASSVVGGGATDTQYF. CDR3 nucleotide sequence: TGTGCCAGCAGCGTAGTCGGCGGGGGAGCCACAGATACGCAGTATTTT.

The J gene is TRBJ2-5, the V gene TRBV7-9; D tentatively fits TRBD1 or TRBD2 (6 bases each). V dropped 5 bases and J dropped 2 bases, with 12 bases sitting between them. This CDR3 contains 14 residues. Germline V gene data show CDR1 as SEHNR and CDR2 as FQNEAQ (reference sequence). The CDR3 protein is CASSPRRGQETQYF. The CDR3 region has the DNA TGTGCCAGCAGCCCCAGGAGGGGGCAAGAGACCCAGTACTTC.

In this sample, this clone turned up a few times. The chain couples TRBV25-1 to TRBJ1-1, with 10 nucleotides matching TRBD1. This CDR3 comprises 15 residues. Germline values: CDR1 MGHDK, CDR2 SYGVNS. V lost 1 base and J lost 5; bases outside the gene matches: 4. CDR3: CASSESGTGVTEAFF. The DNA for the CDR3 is TGTGCCAGCAGTGAATCGGGGACAGGGGTTACTGAAGCTTTCTTT.

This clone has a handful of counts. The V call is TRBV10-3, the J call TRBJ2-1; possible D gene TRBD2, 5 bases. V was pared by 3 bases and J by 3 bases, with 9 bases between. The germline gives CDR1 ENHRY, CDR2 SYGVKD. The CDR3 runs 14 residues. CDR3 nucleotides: TGTGCCATCAGTGATTTAACTAGCTACAATGAGCAGTTCTTC. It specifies CAISDLTSYNEQFF.

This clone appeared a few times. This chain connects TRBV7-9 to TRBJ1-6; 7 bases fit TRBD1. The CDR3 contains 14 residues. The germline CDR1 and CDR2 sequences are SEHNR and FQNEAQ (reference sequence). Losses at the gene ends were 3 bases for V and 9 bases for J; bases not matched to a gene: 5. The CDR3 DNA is TGTGCCAGCAGCTTGGACAGGCTACTTTCACCCCTCCACTTT. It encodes CASSLDRLLSPLHF.

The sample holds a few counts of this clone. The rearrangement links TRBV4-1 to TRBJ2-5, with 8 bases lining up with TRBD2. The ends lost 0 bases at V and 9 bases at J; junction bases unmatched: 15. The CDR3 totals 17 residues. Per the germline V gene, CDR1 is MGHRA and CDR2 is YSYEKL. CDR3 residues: CASSQEHTVAGGLAQYF. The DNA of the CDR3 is TGCGCCAGCAGCCAAGAACATACAGTCGCGGGGGGCTTGGCCCAGTACTTC.

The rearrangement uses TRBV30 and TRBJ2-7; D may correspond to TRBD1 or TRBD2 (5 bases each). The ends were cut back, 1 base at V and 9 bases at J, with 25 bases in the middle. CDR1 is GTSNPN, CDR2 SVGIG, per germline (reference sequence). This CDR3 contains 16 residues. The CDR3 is CAWSESGKPWGLAQYF. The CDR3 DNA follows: TGTGCCTGGAGTGAGAGTGGGAAGCCCTGGGGGTTGGCGCAGTACTTC. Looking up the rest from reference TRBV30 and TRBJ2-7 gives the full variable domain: SQTIHQWPATLVQPVGSPLSLECTVEGTSNPNLYWYRQAAGRGLQLLFYSVGIGQISSEVPQNLSASRPQDRQFILSSKKLLLSDSGFYLCAWSESGKPWGLAQYFGPGTRLTVT.

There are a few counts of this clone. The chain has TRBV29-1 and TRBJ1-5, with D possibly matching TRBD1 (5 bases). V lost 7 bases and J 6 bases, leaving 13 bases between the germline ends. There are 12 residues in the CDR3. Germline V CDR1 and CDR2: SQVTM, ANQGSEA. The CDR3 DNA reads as TGCAGCGCCGGGGACTTGGGTCAGCCCCAGCATTTT. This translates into CSAGDLGQPQHF. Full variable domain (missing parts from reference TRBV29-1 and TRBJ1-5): SAVISQKPSRDICQRGTSLTIQCQVDSQVTMMFWYRQQPGQSLTLIATANQGSEATYESGFVIDKFPISRPNLTFSTLTVSNMSPEDSSIYLCSAGDLGQPQHFGDGTRLSIL.